This TCR beta chain was observed in a study of cytomegalovirus exposure and HLA in healthy donors. Background on the study: Caucasian-associated ancestry cluster membership applied to around 76% of a few hundred genotyped donors. The study's findings and limits: Later analysis placed DRB1 highest and HLA-C lowest in TCR association rates, which differed by HLA locus. In a later analysis, most CMV-associated TCR beta chains appeared HLA-restricted.

Use of 60 Vbeta and 13 Jbeta primers characterized the PCR. Profiling relied on immunoSEQ multiplex PCR, and the TCRdb table lists in-frame clones only, not all of them. The table includes about 130,000 clones, roughly 84% detected once. Remarks on this clone: The antigen is undetermined.

This receptor was obtained from a girl aged 2 to 10 in good health and CMV-seronegative. Sequencing input: PBMCs.

CDR3 loop: CASKASVGLTDTQYF. The CDR3 DNA reads as TGTGCCAGCAAGGCTAGCGTGGGTCTAACAGATACGCAGTATTTT. This chain links TRBV2 with TRBJ2-3; possible D gene TRBD2, 6 bases. V was pared by 7 bases and J by 3 bases, with 17 bases between. The CDR3 extends over 15 amino acids. Germline V gives CDR1 SNHLY, CDR2 FYNNEI.